Given below is one T cell receptor (beta chain) in context. RNA, at roughly 0.5 to 1 ug, was reverse transcribed with random hexamers. Amplification of TCR beta CDR3 spanned 54 Vbeta and 13 Jbeta via immunoSEQ multiplex PCR. A single record per CDR3 protein comes from TCRdb applying MiXCR to the immunoSEQ multiplex PCR reads. The sample lists 250,000 to 300,000 distinct CDR3 sequences, around 84% seen once, with over 0.1% in the top ten. V lost 4 bases and J 13 bases, leaving 18 bases between the germline ends. The CDR3 consists of 13 residues. CDR1 is SEHNR, CDR2 FQNEAQ, per germline (reference sequence). High-throughput TCR beta sequencing covered peripheral CD8+ and CD4+ T cells. Bulk CD8+ and CD4+ cells came from magnetic negative isolation; CD8+ TEMRA by FACS. The data belong to a study of CD8 T cells in Susac syndrome.

Sequenced: CD8+ T cells from PBMCs. This clonotype originated in a human donor with multiple sclerosis. The V gene is TRBV7-9, the J gene TRBJ2-3; D perhaps matches TRBD2 (5 bases). The chain's CDR3 is CASSSLSGIAEYF. For the CDR3, the DNA is TGTGCCAGCAGCTCCTTATCCGGGATCGCGGAGTATTTT. The whole variable domain, filled in from reference TRBV7-9 and TRBJ2-3, reads DTGVSQNPRHKITKRGQNVTFRCDPISEHNRLYWYRQTLGQGPEFLTYFQNEAQLEKSRLLSDRFSAERPKGSFSTLEIQRTEQGDSAMYLCASSSLSGIAEYFGPGTRLTVL.